This record looks at one T cell receptor beta chain sequence and its context. The antigen is not known. Specified treatment: oral pan-JAK inhibitor, 5-10 mg twice daily. CD4+ and CD8+ T cells were sorted from PBMCs. These data come from a study of CD8+ T cells in alopecia areata. Reverse transcription of extracted RNA yielded cDNA, which provided the sequencing template. Assay used: immunoSEQ multiplex PCR; TCRdb lists only in-frame clones, some missing. This sample has more than 100,000 clones, with 80% to 90% found just once. Study observations and caveats: Many expanded lesional clones remained in scalp and blood on tofacitinib.

This sample comprised CD8+ T cells sorted from blood, obtained at approximately week 31, from a patient treated with tofacitinib. The TCR sequence derives from a human donor with alopecia areata.

The CDR3 region is CASSMVARGEQFF. The CDR3 nucleotides read TGTGCCAGTAGTATGGTAGCGAGGGGTGAGCAGTTCTTC. The chain couples TRBV19 to TRBJ2-1; D is perhaps TRBD1 or TRBD2 (5 bases each). The germline CDR1 and CDR2 sequences are LNHDA and SQIVND (reference sequence). The CDR3 runs to 13 residues. Trimming took off 3 bases at V and 9 bases at J, with 12 bases between the two ends.